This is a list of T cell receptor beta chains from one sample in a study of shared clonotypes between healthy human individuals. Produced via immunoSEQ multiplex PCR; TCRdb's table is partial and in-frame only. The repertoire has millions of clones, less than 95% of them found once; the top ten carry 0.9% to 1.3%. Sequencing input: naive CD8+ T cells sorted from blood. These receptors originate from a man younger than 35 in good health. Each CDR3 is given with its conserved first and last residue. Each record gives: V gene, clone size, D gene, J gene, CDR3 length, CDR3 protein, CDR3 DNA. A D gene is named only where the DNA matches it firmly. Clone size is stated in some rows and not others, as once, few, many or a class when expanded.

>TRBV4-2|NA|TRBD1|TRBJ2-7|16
CASSSDPGTGAYEQYF
TGTGCCAGCAGCTCGGATCCCGGGACAGGGGCCTACGAGCAGTACTTC
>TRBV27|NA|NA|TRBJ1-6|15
CASSLTPGRGSPLHF
TGTGCCAGCAGTTTAACCCCGGGACGCGGTTCACCCCTCCACTTT
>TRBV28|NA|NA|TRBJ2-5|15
CASSFPPTGGLIQYF
TGTGCCAGCAGTTTCCCCCCGACAGGCGGGTTGATCCAGTACTTC
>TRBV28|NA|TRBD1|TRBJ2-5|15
CASRGTGGIRETQYF
TGTGCCAGCAGGGGGACAGGGGGCATTAGGGAGACCCAGTACTTC
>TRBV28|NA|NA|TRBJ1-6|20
CASSPDPQLFWAKSASPLHF
TGTGCCAGCAGTCCCGACCCCCAATTGTTTTGGGCTAAATCTGCTTCACCCCTCCACTTT
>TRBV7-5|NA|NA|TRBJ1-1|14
CARSIRWGNTEAFF
TGTGCCAGAAGCATCCGGTGGGGGAACACTGAAGCTTTCTTT
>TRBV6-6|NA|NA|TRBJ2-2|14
CASTPKGHTGELFF
TGTGCCAGCACCCCGAAGGGACACACCGGGGAGCTGTTTTTT
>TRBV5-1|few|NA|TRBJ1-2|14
CASSPLSEVGGYTF
TGCGCCAGCAGCCCCCTCTCAGAGGTTGGCGGCTACACCTTC
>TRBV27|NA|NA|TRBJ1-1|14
CASSLNSVGTEAFF
TGTGCCAGCAGTTTGAACTCAGTGGGCACTGAAGCTTTCTTT
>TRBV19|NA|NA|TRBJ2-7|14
CASSFGTPAYEQYF
TGTGCCAGTAGTTTCGGGACGCCAGCCTACGAGCAGTACTTC
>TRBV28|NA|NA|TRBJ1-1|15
CASSLFTGLNTEAFF
TGTGCCAGCAGTTTATTCACAGGGTTGAACACTGAAGCTTTCTTT
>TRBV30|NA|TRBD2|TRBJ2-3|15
CAWRPLAGGLDTQYF
TGTGCCTGGAGGCCACTAGCGGGAGGTTTAGATACGCAGTATTTT
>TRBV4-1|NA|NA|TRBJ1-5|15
CASSQGAGVNQPQHF
TGCGCCAGCAGCCAAGGGGCGGGGGTCAATCAGCCCCAGCATTTT
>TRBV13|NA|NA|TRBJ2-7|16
CASSLSSPAEAYEQYF
TGTGCCAGCAGCTTATCGTCCCCAGCGGAGGCCTACGAGCAGTACTTC
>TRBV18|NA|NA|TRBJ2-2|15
CASSPLGADTGELFF
TGTGCCAGCTCACCCCTCGGGGCCGACACCGGGGAGCTGTTTTTT
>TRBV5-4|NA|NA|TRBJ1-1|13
CASSLWVASEAFF
TGTGCCAGCAGCTTGTGGGTTGCGTCTGAAGCTTTCTTT
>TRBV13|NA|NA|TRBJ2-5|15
CASSLVSASGETQYF
TGTGCCAGCAGCTTAGTCTCCGCCAGTGGTGAGACCCAGTACTTC
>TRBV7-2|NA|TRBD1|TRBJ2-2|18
CASSPNPFRGSGTGELFF
TGTGCCAGCAGCCCCAATCCTTTCAGGGGGTCCGGCACCGGGGAGCTGTTTTTT
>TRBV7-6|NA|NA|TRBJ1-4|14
CASSPGFADEKLFF
TGTGCCAGCAGCCCCGGCTTCGCAGACGAAAAACTGTTTTTT
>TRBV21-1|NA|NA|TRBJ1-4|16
CASSKRGPRGNEKLFF
TGTGCCAGCAGCAAAAGAGGCCCAAGGGGAAATGAAAAACTGTTTTTT
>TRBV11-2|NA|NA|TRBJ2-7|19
CASSLDWIGTTNPDYEQYF
TGTGCCAGCAGCTTAGATTGGATAGGGACCACGAACCCGGACTACGAGCAGTACTTC
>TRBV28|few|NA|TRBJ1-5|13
CASRGRVNQPQHF
TGTGCCAGCAGAGGCAGGGTCAATCAGCCCCAGCATTTT
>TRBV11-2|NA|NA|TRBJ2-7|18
CASSPEDIFYPILYGQYF
TGTGCCAGCAGCCCGGAGGACATTTTCTACCCCATCTTATATGGGCAGTACTTC
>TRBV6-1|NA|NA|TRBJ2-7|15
CASSERGQRSYEQYF
TGTGCCAGCAGTGAGCGGGGACAGCGGTCCTACGAGCAGTACTTC
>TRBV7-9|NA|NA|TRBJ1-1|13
CASSLEVIDEAFF
TGTGCCAGCAGCTTAGAAGTGATCGATGAAGCTTTCTTT
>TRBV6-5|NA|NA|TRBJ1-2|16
CASSSAHLTVYYGYTF
TGTGCCAGCAGTTCCGCTCACCTAACGGTCTACTATGGCTACACCTTC
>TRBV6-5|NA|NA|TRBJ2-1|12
CASSYGGDEQFF
TGTGCCAGCAGTTACGGCGGAGATGAGCAGTTCTTC
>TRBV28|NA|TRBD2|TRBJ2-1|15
CASSPLAGGYNEQFF
TGTGCCAGCAGTCCACTAGCGGGGGGTTACAATGAGCAGTTCTTC
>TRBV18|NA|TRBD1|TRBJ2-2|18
CASSPTQGQGIRTGELFF
TGTGCCAGCTCACCAACCCAGGGACAGGGGATTAGAACCGGGGAGCTGTTTTTT
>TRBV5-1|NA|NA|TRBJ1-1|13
CASSLAGGLEAFF
TGCGCCAGCAGCTTGGCCGGGGGGCTTGAAGCTTTCTTT
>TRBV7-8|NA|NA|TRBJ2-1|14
CASSPPSSYNEQFF
TGTGCCAGCAGCCCTCCTTCTAGCTACAATGAGCAGTTCTTC
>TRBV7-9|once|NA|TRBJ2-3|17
CASSLGDGSRRGDTQYF
TGTGCCAGCAGCTTAGGAGACGGATCCCGCCGGGGAGATACGCAGTATTTT
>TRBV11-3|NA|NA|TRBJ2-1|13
CASSLQGYNEQFF
TGTGCCAGCAGCCTCCAGGGGTACAATGAGCAGTTCTTC
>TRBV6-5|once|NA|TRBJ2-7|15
CASSYSPDGSYEQYF
TGTGCCAGCAGTTACTCACCGGACGGATCTTACGAGCAGTACTTC
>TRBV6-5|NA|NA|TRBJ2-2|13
CASGPPEPGELFF
TGTGCCAGTGGCCCTCCGGAACCCGGGGAGCTGTTTTTT
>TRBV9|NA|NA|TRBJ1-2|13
CASSVNSNYGYTF
TGTGCCAGCAGCGTAAATTCGAACTATGGCTACACCTTC
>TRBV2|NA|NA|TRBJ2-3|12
CASSYLTDTQYF
TGTGCCAGCAGTTACCTCACAGATACGCAGTATTTT